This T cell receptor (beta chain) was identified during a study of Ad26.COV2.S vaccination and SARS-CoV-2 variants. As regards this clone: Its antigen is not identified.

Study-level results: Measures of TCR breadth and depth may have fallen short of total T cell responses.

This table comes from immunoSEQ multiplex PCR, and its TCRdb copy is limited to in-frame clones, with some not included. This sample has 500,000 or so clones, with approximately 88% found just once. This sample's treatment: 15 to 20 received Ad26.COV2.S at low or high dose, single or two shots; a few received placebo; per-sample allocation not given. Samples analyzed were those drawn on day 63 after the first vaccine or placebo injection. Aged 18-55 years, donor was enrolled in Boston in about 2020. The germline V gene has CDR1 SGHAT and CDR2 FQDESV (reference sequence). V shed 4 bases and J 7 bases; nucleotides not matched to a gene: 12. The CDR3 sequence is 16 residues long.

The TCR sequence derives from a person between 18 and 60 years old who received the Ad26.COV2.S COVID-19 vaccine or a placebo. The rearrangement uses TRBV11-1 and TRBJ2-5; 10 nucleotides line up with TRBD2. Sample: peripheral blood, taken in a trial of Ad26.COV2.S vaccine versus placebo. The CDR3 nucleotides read TGTGCCAGCAGCTCAGAAAGCGGGAGGGGGCTGTGGACCCAGTACTTC. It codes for CASSSESGRGLWTQYF.